This T cell receptor (beta chain) was documented in a study of control samples from healthy donors and cancer patients. This clone showed up just once. Measured with immunoSEQ multiplex PCR; TCRdb has only the in-frame clones, and not every one. This sample carries some 120,000 clones, 91% of them seen once, and the ten largest clones take less than 9.5%. The CDR3 spans 13 residues. Germline V gives CDR1 LNHDA, CDR2 SQIVND (reference sequence). With 6 bases removed from V and 3 bases from J, the gap between germline ends came to 11 bases. The TCR originated in a woman between 18 and 29 years old in good health. The sequencing sample was made of blood. The V gene is TRBV19, the J gene TRBJ1-2; D unclear. Written as DNA, the CDR3 is TGTGCCAGTAGGAAAGACACATACTATGGCTACACCTTC. This codes for CASRKDTYYGYTF. Combining the CDR3 with reference TRBV19 and TRBJ1-2 gives the whole variable domain DGGITQSPKYLFRKEGQNVTLSCEQNLNHDAMYWYRQDPGQGLRLIYYSQIVNDFQKGDIAEGYSVSREKKESFPLTVTSAQKNPTAFYLCASRKDTYYGYTFGSGTRLTVV.